This TCR beta chain was recorded in a study of blood T cell repertoires in COVID-19. Study summary: PBMCs, B-cell-depleted T cells, or T cells provided the cDNA or gDNA that made up the material.

As processed by the authors: Nucleated cell number was recorded as an estimate derived from reference gene primer amplification. Produced via immunoSEQ multiplex PCR; TCRdb's table is partial and in-frame only. V, J and clone size derive from that table, while D and trimming were established from the DNA sequence. The table has about 200,000 clones, around 85% seen once. Germline V gene lookup returns CDR1 SGHDT and CDR2 YYEEEE. Trimming removed 4 bases from V and 3 bases from J, with 5 bases in between. The CDR3 has 11 amino acids. The material sequenced was peripheral blood. This sequence joins TRBV5-6 and TRBJ2-7, with D unresolved. The TCR originated in an elderly woman with acute or convalescent COVID-19. The CDR3 loop is CASSLDYEQYF. DNA of the CDR3: TGTGCCAGCAGCCTAGACTACGAGCAGTACTTC. Based on the CDR3 plus reference TRBV5-6 and TRBJ2-7, the full variable domain is DAGVTQSPTHLIKTRGQQVTLRCSPKSGHDTVSWYQQALGQGPQFIFQYYEEEERQRGNFPDRFSGHQFPNYSSELNVNALLLGDSALYLCASSLDYEQYFGPGTRLTVT.